Below are 20 T cell receptor beta chains sequenced from a single sample in a study of blood T cell repertoires in COVID-19. The assay was immunoSEQ multiplex PCR, and TCRdb's table has in-frame clones only and misses some. The sample lists 200,000 to 300,000 clones, about 87% occurring once. Sequences were obtained from PBMCs or T cells enriched from blood (not recorded which). Receptors originate from a woman in her 40s with acute COVID-19.

This clone was recorded once. The chain carries TRBV11-2 and TRBJ2-7; the D is unclear. V lost 5 bases, J lost 0 bases, and 11 bases lay in between. CDR3 length equals 14 residues. Germline V CDR1 and CDR2: SGHAT, FQNNGV. This CDR3 is CASSAVWASYEQYF. The CDR3 DNA is TGTGCCAGCAGCGCCGTTTGGGCCTCCTACGAGCAGTACTTC.

J is TRBJ1-2 and V is TRBV30, with D unresolved. V was clipped by 0 bases and J by 7 bases, with 9 bases between them. Germline CDR1 GTSNPN, CDR2 SVGIG (reference sequence). This CDR3 region has 12 residues. The CDR3 DNA sequence: TGTGCCTGGAGTGTACAAGCGGGTGGCTACACCTTC. Its protein product is CAWSVQAGGYTF.

The chain joins TRBV7-2 to TRBJ1-2; D may be TRBD1 (6 bases). This CDR3 region has 15 residues. The germline gives CDR1 SGHTA, CDR2 FQGNSA. V lost 0 bases, J lost 4 bases, and 12 bases lay in between. The CDR3 reads CASSLAQGLIYGYTF. The CDR3 nucleotides read TGTGCCAGCAGCTTAGCTCAGGGGCTCATCTATGGCTACACCTTC.

V is TRBV6-5 and J is TRBJ1-2; TRBD1 matches 7 bases. The J segment lost 4 bases and the V segment lost 4 bases, leaving 6 bases of the junction unmatched. CDR3 length: 14 amino acids. Looked up from germline, CDR1 is MNHEY and CDR2 is SVGAGI. The CDR3 sequence is CASSLGQAPYGYTF. The CDR3 DNA is TGTGCCAGCAGTTTAGGACAGGCCCCCTATGGCTACACCTTC.

This clone is a singleton in its sample. The chain carries TRBV19 and TRBJ1-5; the D gene is possibly TRBD1 (5 bases). The CDR3 has 15 amino acids. Trimming pared 9 bases from V and 0 bases from J, leaving 15 bases between. CDR1 and CDR2 from the germline V gene are LNHDA and SQIVND (reference sequence). The CDR3 bases are TGTGCCAGCCGGACAAGGGATATTAGCAATCAGCCCCAGCATTTT. Protein sequence: CASRTRDISNQPQHF.

The rearrangement uses TRBV4-1 and TRBJ1-2, with a possible D match to TRBD1 (6 bases). Per the germline V gene, CDR1 is MGHRA and CDR2 is YSYEKL. Deletions cut 2 bases from V and 5 bases from J, with 18 bases between. The CDR3 is made up of 16 amino acids. CDR3 sequence reads: CASSQNPGLGAYGYTF. CDR3 DNA sequence: TGCGCCAGCAGCCAAAACCCCGGATTGGGGGCGTATGGCTACACCTTC.

CDR3 loop: CASSLTGNEQFF. CDR3 coding DNA: TGTGCCAGCAGCTTGACGGGCAATGAGCAGTTCTTC. The chain recombines TRBV7-2 with TRBJ2-1; no clear D. Trimming stripped 3 bases from V and 6 bases from J, with 6 bases between. The CDR3 totals 12 residues. Germline V CDR1 and CDR2: SGHTA, FQGNSA.

V gene TRBV9 combines with J gene TRBJ2-1; 9 bases agree with TRBD2. V trimming: 1 base; J trimming: 7 bases; junction bases outside the gene matches: 6. Per the germline V gene, CDR1 is SGDLS and CDR2 is YYNGEE. The CDR3 has 15 amino acids. CDR3 bases: TGTGCCAGCAGCGTACCCGGGACTAGCAGGAATGAGCAGTTCTTC. The encoded protein is CASSVPGTSRNEQFF.

The rearrangement links TRBV5-1 to TRBJ2-7, with D tentatively TRBD2 (6 bases). CDR1 and CDR2 (germline): SGHRS, YFSETQ. The CDR3 has 15 amino acids. V was pared by 6 bases and J by 6 bases, with 22 bases between. CDR3 bases: TGCGCCAGCACCATCCTGGGACGGGAGAACGCCGAGCAGTACTTC. Translating gives CASTILGRENAEQYF.

CDR3 coding DNA: TGTGCCAGCAAGGCGGGACAGGGGGGCTCTGGGGCCAACGTCCTGACTTTC. This translates into CASKAGQGGSGANVLTF. The rearrangement uses TRBV4-2 and TRBJ2-6; TRBD1 matches at 11 bases. Germline V gene sequence: CDR1 LGHNA, CDR2 YNFKEQ. This CDR3 has 17 residues. V shed 7 bases, J shed 0 bases, and the junction held 5 bases outside the gene matches.

V usage is TRBV2 and J usage is TRBJ1-3, with no clear D. V was clipped by 6 bases and J by 0 bases, with 9 bases between them. CDR1 is SNHLY and CDR2 is FYNNEI in the germline V gene. The length of the CDR3 is 14 residues. CDR3 DNA sequence: TGTGCCAGCAGGACGGGTTTCTCTGGAAACACCATATATTTT. Protein sequence: CASRTGFSGNTIYF.

The gene calls are TRBV18 and TRBJ2-1; 12 bases map to TRBD2. The length of the CDR3 is 16 residues. Germline V gives CDR1 KGHSH, CDR2 LQKENI. Trimming cost V 6 bases and J 5 bases; bases outside gene matches: 8. CDR3 in DNA: TGTGCCAGCTCGCAAAGACTAGCGGGAGACGACAATGAGCAGTTCTTC. This sequence encodes CASSQRLAGDDNEQFF.

This chain uses TRBV30 with TRBJ2-5; unclear D gene. This CDR3 is built from 12 residues. Between the trimmed V and J ends, which lost 0 bases and 5 bases, there was a span of 7 bases. Germline V CDR1 and CDR2: GTSNPN, SVGIG (reference sequence). CDR3 DNA: TGTGCCTGGAGTGTGCTAGGCGAGACCCAGTACTTC. It specifies CAWSVLGETQYF.

This sequence joins TRBV27 and TRBJ2-5, with 8 nucleotides matching TRBD1. Per the germline V gene, CDR1 is MNHEY and CDR2 is SMNVEV (reference sequence). The CDR3 extends over 19 amino acids. V was clipped by 5 bases and J by 3 bases; unmatched bases: 20. The CDR3 protein is CASSHQTGAAPTRKETQYF. As DNA, the CDR3 is TGTGCCAGCAGTCACCAGACAGGGGCCGCACCAACAAGGAAAGAGACCCAGTACTTC.

The chain has TRBV7-9 and TRBJ2-3; no clear D gene. The CDR3 extends over 14 amino acids. V was trimmed by 0 bases and J by 4 bases, leaving 8 bases between them. Germline V gene sequence: CDR1 SEHNR, CDR2 FQNEAQ (reference sequence). The CDR3 reads CASSLAGGADTQYF. Here the CDR3 DNA reads TGTGCCAGCAGCTTAGCCGGCGGCGCAGATACGCAGTATTTT.

The chain joins TRBV18 to TRBJ1-3; possibly TRBD1 for D (5 bases). With 6 bases removed from V and 1 base from J, the gap between germline ends came to 16 bases. The CDR3 has 16 amino acids. Germline assignment: CDR1 KGHSH and CDR2 LQKENI. CDR3 DNA sequence: TGTGCCAGCTCCCCGGACGTAGGGGCATCTGGAAACACCATATATTTT. Amino acid sequence: CASSPDVGASGNTIYF. Using reference TRBV18 and TRBJ1-3 for the parts outside the CDR3, the full variable domain is NAGVMQNPRHLVRRRGQEARLRCSPMKGHSHVYWYRQLPEEGLKFMVYLQKENIIDESGMPKERFSAEFPKEGPSILRIQQVVRGDSAAYFCASSPDVGASGNTIYFGEGSWLTVV.

This clone was detected once. V usage is TRBV24-1 and J usage is TRBJ2-3; no clear D gene. Deletions cut 3 bases from V and 4 bases from J, with 13 bases between. Germline CDR1 reads KGHDR; CDR2 reads SFDVKD. This CDR3 spans 15 amino acids. CDR3 sequence (DNA): TGTGCCACCAGTGATAGGTCTACTGGGCCAGATACGCAGTATTTT. Translating it yields CATSDRSTGPDTQYF.

V is TRBV9 and J is TRBJ2-1, with D tentatively TRBD2 (6 bases). The CDR3 contains 14 residues. Trimming stripped 3 bases from V and 6 bases from J, with 13 bases between. The V gene's germline CDR1 is SGDLS and CDR2 YYNGEE. The CDR3 DNA follows: TGTGCCAGCAGCGCCCACGGGACTTTCAATGAGCAGTTCTTC. Translating gives CASSAHGTFNEQFF.

V usage is TRBV9 and J usage is TRBJ2-1; 13 positions agree with TRBD2. After removal of 3 bases from V and 8 bases from J, the junction contained 5 bases not matched to a gene. CDR1 is SGDLS, CDR2 YYNGEE, per germline. The CDR3 length is 15 residues. CDR3 amino acids: CASSEGLAGVYEQFF. CDR3 nucleotides: TGTGCCAGCAGCGAAGGACTAGCGGGAGTCTATGAGCAGTTCTTC.

The chain combines TRBV28 with TRBJ1-1, with D tentatively TRBD1 (6 bases). From germline, CDR1 is MDHEN and CDR2 SYDVKM. Trimming cost V 2 bases and J 12 bases, with 16 bases left between them. The CDR3 totals 13 residues. The CDR3 is CASSLGGHREPFF. Written as DNA, the CDR3 is TGTGCCAGCAGTTTAGGGGGACATAGGGAACCTTTCTTT.